The T cell receptor (beta chain) described here comes from a study of shared clonotypes between healthy human individuals. Across the whole study: Two women and a few men aged 18 to 49 served as donors.

Naive CD8 cells were CD45RO-negative, positively selected for CCR7, excluding terminally differentiated effector memory CD45RA+ cells. Trimming took off 2 bases at V and 2 bases at J, with 7 bases between the two ends. Germline CDR1 MDHEN, CDR2 SYDVKM. This CDR3 spans 14 amino acids. Assay execution took place at the deep level. The authors distributed each subset's genomic DNA evenly over several immunoSEQ plates. Methods used by the authors: Junction-only immunoSEQ data arrived without quality scores, meaning filtering differed. TCRdb keeps only in-frame clones here, not all; method: immunoSEQ multiplex PCR. The D gene and trimming were derived from the DNA, and the V and J assignments and clone size from that table. The sample has over 2,000,000 clones, around 93% seen once; the top ten hold around 1.8%.

Material: naive CD8+ T cells from PBMCs. This receptor was taken from a man in his late teens or twenties in good health. Some clones in this sample may be carry-over from other donors' samples. V usage is TRBV28 and J usage is TRBJ2-1; D not resolved. CDR3 coding DNA: TGTGCCAGCAGTTTACCAGGAGCCTACAATGAGCAGTTCTTC. Translating it yields CASSLPGAYNEQFF. The whole variable domain, filled in from reference TRBV28 and TRBJ2-1, reads DVKVTQSSRYLVKRTGEKVFLECVQDMDHENMFWYRQDPGLGLRLIYFSYDVKMKEKGDIPEGYSVSREKKERFSLILESASTNQTSMYLCASSLPGAYNEQFFGPGTRLTVL.